This T cell receptor beta chain was profiled in a study of T cell repertoires in cytomegalovirus infection. About the research overall: From public TCR beta signatures came an indication of both CMV infection and matching HLA type. Study observations and caveats: People with CMV and the relevant HLA were identified by cumulative public TCR beta family frequency. HLA-C-restricted CMV-specific TCR beta clonotypes prevailed in the ex vivo response.

This clonotype turned up a few times. Its target is unknown. The CDR3 totals 15 residues. The V and J ends lost 5 bases and 5 bases, in that order; junction bases with no gene match: 6. Germline assignment: CDR1 SGHTA and CDR2 FQGNSA. A single record per CDR3 protein comes from TCRdb applying MiXCR to the reads. The sample consists of around 300,000 distinct CDR3 sequences, about 25% of them appearing once. Sequencing was performed on PBMCs. The receptor was derived from a human donor in good health (CMV status not recorded). Some clones in this sample may be carry-over from other donors' samples. This rearrangement joins TRBV7-2 to TRBJ1-5, with 10 bases aligning to TRBD1. CDR3 DNA: TGTGCCAGCAGCCGTCCGGGACAGGGGTATCAGCCCCAGCATTTT. Protein: CASSRPGQGYQPQHF.